This T cell receptor (beta chain) came from a study of OX40 agonist ivuxolimab in advanced cancers. In germline, CDR1 is MNHEY, CDR2 SMNVEV (reference sequence). V was pared by 6 bases and J by 4 bases, with 16 bases between. This CDR3 comprises 14 residues. Remarks on this clone: Antigen specificity is unknown.

The repertoire was sequenced with immunoSEQ multiplex PCR; TCRdb's copy has only in-frame clones and lacks some. The data contain about 62,000 clones, around 90% of them seen just once; the ten biggest clones take up 0.62%. Overall study findings and caveats: Normalized expansion of T-cell clones was also low for some nonresponders.

The specimen comprised CD4+ or CD8+ T cells sorted from blood, sampled in a trial of the OX40 agonist ivuxolimab. The TCR was taken from an adult with an advanced solid tumor such as melanoma, head and neck, liver or kidney cancer. V and J are TRBV27 and TRBJ2-7; D may be TRBD2 (6 bases). As DNA, the CDR3 is TGTGCCAGCAGGACCTACGGGAGTAGTTACGAGCAGTACTTC. It translates to CASRTYGSSYEQYF.